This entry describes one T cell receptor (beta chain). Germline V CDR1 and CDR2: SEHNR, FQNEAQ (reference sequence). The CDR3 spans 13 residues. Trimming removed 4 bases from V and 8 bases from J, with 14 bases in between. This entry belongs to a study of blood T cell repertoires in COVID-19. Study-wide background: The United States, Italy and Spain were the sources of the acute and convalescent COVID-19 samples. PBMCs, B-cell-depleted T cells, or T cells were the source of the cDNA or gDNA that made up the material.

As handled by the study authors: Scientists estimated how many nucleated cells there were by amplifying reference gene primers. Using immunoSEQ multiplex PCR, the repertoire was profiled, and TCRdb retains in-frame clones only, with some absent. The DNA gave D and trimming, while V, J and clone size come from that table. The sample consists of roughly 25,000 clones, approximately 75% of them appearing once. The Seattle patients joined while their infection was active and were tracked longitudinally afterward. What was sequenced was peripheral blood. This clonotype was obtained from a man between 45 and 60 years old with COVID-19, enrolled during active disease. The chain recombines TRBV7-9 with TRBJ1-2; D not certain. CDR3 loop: CASSSRWEGGYTF. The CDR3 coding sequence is TGTGCCAGCAGCTCCCGTTGGGAGGGCGGCTACACCTTC.